Reported below is one T cell receptor (beta chain). What it recognizes is unknown. The germline gene is not matched at one end of the junction; a read error may be the cause. The entry originates in a study of cytomegalovirus exposure and HLA in healthy donors. Study as a whole: One earlier analysis, a look at about 179 million T cells, found approximately 120 million unique TCR beta sequences.

The PCR was carried out with 60 Vbeta primers and 13 Jbeta primers. Data came from immunoSEQ multiplex PCR; TCRdb stores just in-frame clones and leaves some out. The data hold around 180,000 clones, with 65% to 80% observed a single time. Regarding the study as a whole: The CMV antigen specificity of a few CMV-associated chains was confirmed through in vitro analysis. When presence/absence was analysed, sequencing depth was taken to be roughly uniform across donors.

Regarding donors, all were healthy bone marrow donors. The CDR3 covers 12 residues. The germline V gene has CDR1 SEHNR and CDR2 FQNEAQ (reference sequence). The sequence derives from a middle-aged woman in good health and CMV-seronegative. The chain joins TRBV7-9 to TRBJ2-2; D is unclear. Sequenced sample: PBMCs. CDR3 region: CAGSLSGGELFF. The DNA for the CDR3 is TGTGCCGGCAGCTTATCGGGCGGGGAGCTGTTTTTT. The full variable domain, with the rest looked up from reference TRBV7-9 and TRBJ2-2, is DTGVSQNPRHKITKRGQNVTFRCDPISEHNRLYWYRQTLGQGPEFLTYFQNEAQLEKSRLLSDRFSAERPKGSFSTLEIQRTEQGDSAMYLCAGSLSGGELFFGEGSRLTVL.